The next 11 T cell receptor beta chains were all read from a single sample in a study of a mutant IDH1 vaccine in newly diagnosed glioma. Their cognate antigens are unknown. Time point described: week 47, end of study. Doses comprised 300 ug of mutant IDH1 20-mer peptide each, plus topical imiquimod. The table came from immunoSEQ multiplex PCR; TCRdb's copy has only in-frame clones and leaves some out. The sample lists about 50,000 clones, over 75% seen once, with 4.9% in the top ten. Sequenced material: PBMCs, taken from a glioma patient whose treatment included an IDH1 peptide vaccine. All receptors come from a middle-aged woman with glioma. Some clones in this sample may be carry-over from other donors' samples.

This chain uses TRBV2 with TRBJ1-5, with D tentatively TRBD1 (6 bases). Germline CDR1 and CDR2: SNHLY and FYNNEI. The CDR3 extends over 13 amino acids. V lost 8 bases and J 4 bases, leaving 12 bases between the germline ends. CDR3: CASQNQGNQPQHF. CDR3 DNA sequence: TGTGCCAGCCAAAACCAGGGGAATCAGCCCCAGCATTTT.

The chain is built from TRBV5-1 and TRBJ1-2; D is possibly TRBD1 (5 bases). The V and J ends lost 0 bases and 4 bases respectively, with 10 bases between them. Germline CDR1 and CDR2: SGHRS and YFSETQ. This CDR3 contains 14 residues. The DNA of the CDR3 is TGCGCCAGCAGCTTGGAAGAGGGACTCTATGGCTACACCTTC. Translated, it gives CASSLEEGLYGYTF.

V usage is TRBV10-3 and J usage is TRBJ1-5, with unresolved D. Germline CDR1 reads ENHRY; CDR2 reads SYGVKD. V lost 10 bases and J lost 0, with 10 bases in between. This CDR3 comprises 13 residues. The CDR3 region is CATGRHSNQPQHF. The DNA of the CDR3 is TGTGCCACCGGTAGGCATAGCAATCAGCCCCAGCATTTT.

This rearrangement joins TRBV18 to TRBJ1-2; 9 bases agree with TRBD1. The germline V gene encodes CDR1 KGHSH and CDR2 LQKENI. The CDR3 has 15 amino acids. Unmatched junction bases numbered 6, after V lost 3 bases and J lost 4 bases. The DNA for the CDR3 is TGTGCCAGCTCACCCCCCGGGACAGGGAGCTATGGCTACACCTTC. Translated: CASSPPGTGSYGYTF.

J is TRBJ1-1 and V is TRBV19; TRBD1 agrees at 8 bases. This CDR3 comprises 17 residues. Per the germline V gene, CDR1 is LNHDA and CDR2 is SQIVND (reference sequence). J lost 5 bases, V lost 1 base, and 12 bases had no gene match. CDR3 amino acids: CASSIGPQDRVRTEAFF. DNA of the CDR3: TGTGCCAGTAGTATAGGACCCCAGGACAGGGTAAGGACTGAAGCTTTCTTT.

V and J are TRBV6-6 and TRBJ2-3, with D possibly TRBD1 on 5 matching bases. Per the germline V gene, CDR1 is MNHNY and CDR2 is SVGAGI (reference sequence). This CDR3 has 13 residues. V lost 4 bases and J lost 6, with 11 bases in between. CDR3 DNA: TGTGCCAGCAGTTCCAGGGCAGCCGATACGCAGTATTTT. Translating gives CASSSRAADTQYF.

The genes are TRBV7-6 and TRBJ1-5; no definite D call. Between the trimmed V and J ends, which lost 1 base and 0 bases, there was a span of 13 bases. Germline V gene lookup returns CDR1 SGHVS and CDR2 FNYEAQ. CDR3 length: 17 amino acids. The CDR3 DNA reads TGTGCCAGCAGCTTAGTAAAAGAGCAAAATAGCAATCAGCCCCAGCATTTT. Protein product: CASSLVKEQNSNQPQHF.

The rearrangement uses TRBV5-6 and TRBJ2-7; TRBD2 might be the D (5 bases). V was clipped by 0 bases and J by 0 bases, with 10 bases between them. Germline CDR1 and CDR2: SGHDT and YYEEEE. The CDR3 spans 15 residues. The CDR3 spells CASSLALGRSYEQYF. The CDR3 DNA reads as TGTGCCAGCAGCTTGGCACTAGGCCGCTCCTACGAGCAGTACTTC.

V and J are TRBV10-3 and TRBJ2-7, with 9 bases matching TRBD1. The CDR3 consists of 16 residues. V was clipped by 4 bases and J by 2 bases; unmatched bases: 9. In germline, CDR1 is ENHRY, CDR2 SYGVKD. The DNA of the CDR3 is TGTGCCATCAGTGTTCGGAGGACAGGGGAAACCTACGAGCAGTACTTC. Its translation is CAISVRRTGETYEQYF.

A few counts support this clone. The chain has TRBV19 and TRBJ2-7; 8 positions agree with TRBD1. This CDR3 spans 13 amino acids. Looked up from germline, CDR1 is LNHDA and CDR2 is SQIVND (reference sequence). Trimming removed 4 bases from V and 2 bases from J; junction bases left unmatched: 1. CDR3 sequence (DNA): TGTGCCAGTAGTAACAGGGGGGCCTACGAGCAGTACTTC. This sequence encodes CASSNRGAYEQYF.

This clone showed up just a few times. The chain is built from TRBV30 and TRBJ1-5, with D tentatively TRBD1 (5 bases). The CDR3 length is 13 residues. V lost 3 bases and J lost 6, with 12 bases in between. Germline lookup yields CDR1 GTSNPN and CDR2 SVGIG (reference sequence). In DNA form, the CDR3 reads TGTGCCTGGAGCTTCAGGGAGAGTCAGCCCCAGCATTTT. Translated: CAWSFRESQPQHF.